Below, 32 T cell receptor beta chains from the same sample are listed, as sequenced in a study of blood T cell repertoires in COVID-19. TCRdb's copy holds only in-frame clones and misses some; the assay was immunoSEQ multiplex PCR. The sample has about 140,000 clones; 70% to 80% are singletons. The sequenced material came from peripheral blood. Receptors originate from a man aged 55 to 69 with acute or convalescent COVID-19.

The rearrangement joins TRBV7-2 to TRBJ1-5; TRBD1 might be the D (5 bases). Between the trimmed V and J ends, which lost 2 bases and 0 bases, there was a span of 8 bases. The CDR3 consists of 15 residues. CDR1 is SGHTA, CDR2 FQGNSA, per germline. CDR3 coding DNA: TGTGCCAGCAGCTTATCAGGGATTAGCAATCAGCCCCAGCATTTT. Its protein is CASSLSGISNQPQHF.

The chain recombines TRBV19 with TRBJ1-5; 7 nucleotides agree with TRBD1. J gave up 6 bases and V 1 base, and 9 bases lay outside the gene matches. The V gene's germline CDR1 is LNHDA and CDR2 SQIVND (reference sequence). CDR3 length: 16 amino acids. CDR3 sequence reads: CASSIVPAAGGQPQHF. The CDR3 DNA sequence: TGTGCCAGTAGTATAGTCCCCGCCGCAGGGGGTCAGCCCCAGCATTTT.

V usage is TRBV28 and J usage is TRBJ1-4; 7 positions agree with TRBD1. CDR3 length equals 15 residues. CDR1 MDHEN and CDR2 SYDVKM come from the germline V gene. The ends lost 6 bases at V and 8 bases at J; junction bases unmatched: 12. CDR3 nucleotide sequence: TGTGCCAGCAGCACATCCCGACAGGGTACGGAAAAACTGTTTTTT. Amino acid sequence: CASSTSRQGTEKLFF.

The V gene is TRBV5-4, the J gene TRBJ2-5; D perhaps matches TRBD1 (5 bases). The length of the CDR3 is 12 residues. Germline V lookup: CDR1 SGHNT, CDR2 YYREEE (reference sequence). Trimming removed 4 bases at V and 3 bases at J, with 7 bases between. The CDR3 reads CASSLREETQYF. Written as DNA, the CDR3 is TGTGCCAGCAGCCTCAGGGAAGAGACCCAGTACTTC. The full variable domain, rest sourced from reference TRBV5-4 and TRBJ2-5, is ETGVTQSPTHLIKTRGQQVTLRCSSQSGHNTVSWYQQALGQGPQFIFQYYREEENGRGNFPPRFSGLQFPNYSSELNVNALELDDSALYLCASSLREETQYFGPGTRLLVL.

V is TRBV28 and J is TRBJ1-6, with unresolved D. V lost 7 bases, J lost 3 bases, and 10 bases lay in between. CDR3 length equals 14 residues. Germline lookup yields CDR1 MDHEN and CDR2 SYDVKM. CDR3 nucleotides: TGTGCCAGCACTAGAGACGACTATAATTCACCCCTCCACTTT. Translating it yields CASTRDDYNSPLHF.

The rearrangement links TRBV6-5 to TRBJ2-7; possibly TRBD2 for D (5 bases). Trimming shortened V by 4 bases and J by 2 bases, and 12 bases separated the two germline ends. This CDR3 spans 14 amino acids. CDR1 and CDR2 (germline): MNHEY, SVGAGI. The CDR3 DNA reads TGTGCCAGCAGTTTACGAGCGGCAACCTACGAGCAGTACTTC. Protein sequence: CASSLRAATYEQYF.

In this sample, this clone turned up a few times. This chain links TRBV6-6 with TRBJ1-6; the D gene is possibly TRBD1 (6 bases). Trimming took off 7 bases at V and 7 bases at J, with 17 bases between the two ends. Germline lookup yields CDR1 MNHNY and CDR2 SVGAGI (reference sequence). The CDR3 sequence is 15 residues long. The CDR3 sequence is CASTVGGGANSPLHF. DNA for the CDR3: TGTGCCAGCACTGTTGGTGGGGGGGCAAATTCACCCCTCCACTTT.

V gene TRBV4-3 combines with J gene TRBJ1-4, with 9 bases that match TRBD1. J lost 4 bases, V lost 0 bases, and 3 bases had no gene match. Germline V gene data show CDR1 as LGHNA and CDR2 as YSLEER. The CDR3 sequence is 16 residues long. In DNA, the CDR3 is TGCGCCAGCAGCCAAGAGGGACAGGGAAGTAATGAAAAACTGTTTTTT. It translates to CASSQEGQGSNEKLFF.

This chain links TRBV6-5 with TRBJ1-2, with unresolved D. Looked up from germline, CDR1 is MNHEY and CDR2 is SVGAGI. The CDR3 is 14 residues long. Trimming took off 2 bases at V and 3 bases at J, with 10 bases between the two ends. Here the CDR3 DNA reads TGTGCCAGCAGTTACACGCAGAGCGACTATGGCTACACCTTC. Translation gives CASSYTQSDYGYTF.

The J gene is TRBJ1-3, the V gene TRBV9; the D gene is possibly TRBD1 (6 bases). Germline V gene lookup returns CDR1 SGDLS and CDR2 YYNGEE. CDR3 length equals 17 residues. Deletions cut 3 bases from V and 0 bases from J, with 16 bases between. The CDR3 here is CASSAGGQPTSGNTIYF. The CDR3 nucleotides are TGTGCCAGCAGCGCGGGAGGACAGCCGACCTCTGGAAACACCATATATTTT. Supplemented by reference TRBV9 and TRBJ1-3, the full variable domain reads DSGVTQTPKHLITATGQRVTLRCSPRSGDLSVYWYQQSLDQGLQFLIQYYNGEERAKGNILERFSAQQFPDLHSELNLSSLELGDSALYFCASSAGGQPTSGNTIYFGEGSWLTVV.

The DNA for the CDR3 is TGTGCCAGCAGCCCCGGGACAGCGCCATACGAGCAGTACTTC. Its translation: CASSPGTAPYEQYF. This sequence joins TRBV28 and TRBJ2-7; 7 bases line up with TRBD1. Trimming at V came to 6 bases and at J to 4 bases, leaving 9 bases not matched to a gene. Germline CDR1 and CDR2: MDHEN and SYDVKM. CDR3 length: 14 residues.

The V call is TRBV6-5, the J call TRBJ2-1, with a possible D match to TRBD2 (6 bases). The germline CDR1 and CDR2 sequences are MNHEY and SVGAGI. The V and J ends lost 5 bases and 10 bases respectively, with 15 bases between them. The CDR3 is made up of 13 amino acids. In DNA form, the CDR3 reads TGTGCCAGCAGTAACGGGGGACGCGGGGAGCAGTTCTTC. It translates to CASSNGGRGEQFF.

CDR3 in amino acids: CASRSETVRAGEYNSPLHF. CDR3 in DNA: TGTGCCAGCAGGAGCGAAACCGTTCGAGCAGGGGAGTATAATTCACCCCTCCACTTT. V gene TRBV28 combines with J gene TRBJ1-6, with D possibly matching TRBD1 (6 bases). V lost 6 bases and J 4 bases, leaving 25 bases between the germline ends. This CDR3 region has 19 residues. From germline, CDR1 is MDHEN and CDR2 SYDVKM.

A few counts support this clone. The chain employs TRBV18 and TRBJ1-1; 9 nucleotides agree with TRBD1. The V segment lost 1 base and the J segment 2 bases; nucleotides outside the gene matches: 5. Germline V lookup: CDR1 KGHSH, CDR2 LQKENI. The CDR3 consists of 16 residues. Here the CDR3 DNA reads TGTGCCAGCTCACCACGGGACAGGGCCGGTAACACTGAAGCTTTCTTT. It translates to CASSPRDRAGNTEAFF.

The gene calls are TRBV5-5 and TRBJ1-5, with D possibly matching TRBD1 (5 bases). The CDR3 runs to 15 residues. Germline V CDR1 and CDR2: SGHKS, YYEKEE (reference sequence). V was trimmed by 4 bases and J by 2 bases, leaving 13 bases between them. CDR3 residues: CASSLAGEGNQPQHF. The CDR3 DNA reads as TGTGCCAGCAGCCTGGCGGGGGAGGGCAATCAGCCCCAGCATTTT.

This chain links TRBV5-1 with TRBJ2-7; 8 positions agree with TRBD1. CDR1 SGHRS and CDR2 YFSETQ come from the germline V gene. Unmatched junction bases numbered 4, after V lost 0 bases and J lost 5 bases. The CDR3 extends over 14 amino acids. CDR3 nucleotide sequence: TGCGCCAGCAGCTTGGAAACCAGGGGGCACGAGCAGTACTTC. This translates into CASSLETRGHEQYF. The variable domain in full, completed from reference TRBV5-1 and TRBJ2-7, reads KAGVTQTPRYLIKTRGQQVTLSCSPISGHRSVSWYQQTPGQGLQFLFEYFSETQRNKGNFPGRFSGRQFSNSRSEMNVSTLELGDSALYLCASSLETRGHEQYFGPGTRLTVT.

V and J are TRBV7-2 and TRBJ1-3; TRBD1 aligns across 8 bases. Germline assignment: CDR1 SGHTA and CDR2 FQGNSA. Unmatched junction bases numbered 8, after V lost 1 base and J lost 0 bases. This CDR3 contains 18 residues. The DNA for the CDR3 is TGTGCCAGCAGCTTAGGGTTCAGGACAGGGAGCTCTGGAAACACCATATATTTT. Translating gives CASSLGFRTGSSGNTIYF.

This clone was counted once. The chain has TRBV30 and TRBJ1-5, with TRBD1 matching 12 bases. Trimming cost V 2 bases and J 0 bases; bases outside gene matches: 11. Germline V gives CDR1 GTSNPN, CDR2 SVGIG (reference sequence). CDR3 length: 19 residues. The CDR3 protein is CAWSRGWDRGPNSNQPQHF. In DNA, the CDR3 is TGTGCCTGGAGTAGAGGTTGGGACAGGGGGCCGAATAGCAATCAGCCCCAGCATTTT. Full variable domain (remainder filled in from reference TRBV30 and TRBJ1-5): SQTIHQWPATLVQPVGSPLSLECTVEGTSNPNLYWYRQAAGRGLQLLFYSVGIGQISSEVPQNLSASRPQDRQFILSSKKLLLSDSGFYLCAWSRGWDRGPNSNQPQHFGDGTRLSIL.

The chain combines TRBV5-1 with TRBJ2-3; 8 bases fit TRBD2. The V and J ends lost 5 bases and 2 bases, in that order; junction bases with no gene match: 4. Germline V gene sequence: CDR1 SGHRS, CDR2 YFSETQ. This CDR3 spans 14 amino acids. The CDR3 loop reads CASRLLAVTDTQYF. The CDR3 DNA follows: TGCGCCAGCAGGCTACTAGCGGTCACAGATACGCAGTATTTT.

The gene calls are TRBV6-5 and TRBJ2-2; TRBD2 aligns across 7 bases. J lost 2 bases, V lost 9 bases, and 9 bases had no gene match. Per germline, CDR1 MNHEY and CDR2 SVGAGI. The CDR3 runs to 15 residues. This CDR3 is CASRPGGINTGELFF. The DNA for the CDR3 is TGTGCCAGTAGGCCCGGGGGGATAAACACCGGGGAGCTGTTTTTT.

The rearrangement uses TRBV5-6 and TRBJ2-7; no clear D gene. Trimming cost V 0 bases and J 0 bases, with 10 bases left between them. The CDR3 extends over 15 amino acids. Per germline, CDR1 SGHDT and CDR2 YYEEEE. In DNA form, the CDR3 reads TGTGCCAGCAGCTTGGACCCAGGCGTCTCCTACGAGCAGTACTTC. It translates to CASSLDPGVSYEQYF. Full variable domain (remainder filled in from reference TRBV5-6 and TRBJ2-7): DAGVTQSPTHLIKTRGQQVTLRCSPKSGHDTVSWYQQALGQGPQFIFQYYEEEERQRGNFPDRFSGHQFPNYSSELNVNALLLGDSALYLCASSLDPGVSYEQYFGPGTRLTVT.

The sample holds a few counts of this clone. V is TRBV5-6 and J is TRBJ1-6, with a weak D call TRBD1 (5 bases). The germline gives CDR1 SGHDT, CDR2 YYEEEE. CDR3 size: 17 residues. Trimming took 4 bases from V and 0 from J, leaving 14 bases between them. The CDR3 protein is CASSLGRGSSYNSPLHF. Here the CDR3 DNA reads TGTGCCAGCAGCCTTGGACGGGGGAGCTCCTATAATTCACCCCTCCACTTT.

This chain uses TRBV5-8 with TRBJ1-3; 8 bases align to TRBD1. With V trimmed by 8 bases and J by 2 bases, 3 bases remained unmatched. In germline, CDR1 is SGHTS, CDR2 YDEGEE. The CDR3 is 13 amino acids. The CDR3 is CASQTGAGNTIYF. For the CDR3, the DNA is TGTGCCAGTCAGACAGGGGCTGGAAACACCATATATTTT.

The rearrangement uses TRBV28 and TRBJ1-6; 9 positions match TRBD1. CDR3 length equals 15 residues. Germline V CDR1 and CDR2: MDHEN, SYDVKM. V shed 6 bases and J 7 bases; nucleotides not matched to a gene: 7. The chain's CDR3 is CASSLQGAENSPLHF. In nucleotides, the CDR3 is TGTGCCAGCAGCCTACAGGGGGCAGAGAATTCACCCCTCCACTTT. The variable domain in full, with the rest retrieved from reference TRBV28 and TRBJ1-6, is DVKVTQSSRYLVKRTGEKVFLECVQDMDHENMFWYRQDPGLGLRLIYFSYDVKMKEKGDIPEGYSVSREKKERFSLILESASTNQTSMYLCASSLQGAENSPLHFGNGTRLTVT.

V usage is TRBV19 and J usage is TRBJ1-2, with a possible D match to TRBD1 (6 bases). The CDR3 sequence is 13 residues long. CDR1 is LNHDA and CDR2 is SQIVND in the germline V gene (reference sequence). V lost 4 bases and J 7 bases, leaving 13 bases between the germline ends. DNA of the CDR3: TGTGCCAGTAGTACTAACAGGGAGTCTGGCTACACCTTC. Its protein product is CASSTNRESGYTF.

In its sample, this clone was seen once. The rearrangement uses TRBV19 and TRBJ1-1, with 10 positions matching TRBD1. V lost 7 bases to trimming and J lost 0 bases; unmatched junction nucleotides: 11. The germline V gene encodes CDR1 LNHDA and CDR2 SQIVND (reference sequence). The CDR3 extends over 17 amino acids. CDR3: CASTLPTGQGLNTEAFF. In DNA, the CDR3 is TGTGCCAGTACCCTACCTACGGGACAGGGGCTGAACACTGAAGCTTTCTTT.

The V and J genes are TRBV27 and TRBJ2-5; 12 bases fit TRBD2. CDR1 and CDR2 (germline): MNHEY, SMNVEV (reference sequence). V shed 0 bases and J 5 bases; nucleotides not matched to a gene: 7. The CDR3 has 17 amino acids. DNA of the CDR3: TGTGCCAGCAGTTTATCGACTAGCGGGAGTATCCGGGAGACCCAGTACTTC. This translates into CASSLSTSGSIRETQYF.

The chain has TRBV7-8 and TRBJ1-4; D is possibly TRBD1 (6 bases). CDR3 size: 15 residues. Looked up from germline, CDR1 is SGHVS and CDR2 is FQNEAQ. Trimming removed 5 bases at V and 10 bases at J, with 20 bases between. CDR3 in DNA: TGTGCCAGCAGCGAGACGTGGGGGCGAGGGCTAAAACTGTTTTTT. As protein: CASSETWGRGLKLFF.

The rearrangement joins TRBV4-2 to TRBJ2-2; the D is unclear. V lost 0 bases, J lost 6 bases, and 5 bases lay in between. This CDR3 has 13 residues. The germline gives CDR1 LGHNA, CDR2 YNFKEQ. The CDR3 here is CASSQDRAGELFF. Here the CDR3 DNA reads TGTGCCAGCAGCCAAGATCGGGCCGGGGAGCTGTTTTTT.

The V and J genes are TRBV28 and TRBJ1-4; a possible D gene is TRBD1 (5 bases). Per the germline V gene, CDR1 is MDHEN and CDR2 is SYDVKM. This CDR3 contains 15 residues. The V end was cut by 0 bases, the J end by 2 bases, with 7 bases between. The CDR3, as DNA: TGTGCCAGCAGTTTATGGGGGGGGACTAATGAAAAACTGTTTTTT. Translated, it gives CASSLWGGTNEKLFF.

V gene TRBV28 combines with J gene TRBJ1-4; D possibly corresponds to TRBD1 (5 bases). In germline, CDR1 is MDHEN, CDR2 SYDVKM. V lost 7 bases, J lost 2 bases, and 8 bases lay in between. There are 13 residues in the CDR3. CDR3 protein: CASKPGTNEKLFF. For the CDR3, the DNA is TGTGCCAGCAAGCCAGGGACTAATGAAAAACTGTTTTTT.

This clone was picked up many times. The gene calls are TRBV10-3 and TRBJ2-2, with 9 bases lining up with TRBD1. Germline V CDR1 and CDR2: ENHRY, SYGVKD. J lost 2 bases, V lost 10 bases, and 5 bases had no gene match. The CDR3 sequence is 14 residues long. DNA for the CDR3: TGTGCCACCGGGGACAGGGCCAACACCGGGGAGCTGTTTTTT. It is translated as CATGDRANTGELFF.